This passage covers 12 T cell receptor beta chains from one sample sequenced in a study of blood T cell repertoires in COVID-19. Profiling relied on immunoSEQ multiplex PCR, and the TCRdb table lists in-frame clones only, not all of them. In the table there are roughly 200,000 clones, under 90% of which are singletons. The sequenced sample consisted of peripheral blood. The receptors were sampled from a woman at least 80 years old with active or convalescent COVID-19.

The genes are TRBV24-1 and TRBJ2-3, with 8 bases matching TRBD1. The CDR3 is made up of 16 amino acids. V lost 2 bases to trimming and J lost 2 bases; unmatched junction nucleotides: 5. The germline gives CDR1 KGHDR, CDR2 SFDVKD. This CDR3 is CATSDSGRGPTDTQYF. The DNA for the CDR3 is TGTGCCACCAGTGATTCGGGCAGGGGGCCCACAGATACGCAGTATTTT.

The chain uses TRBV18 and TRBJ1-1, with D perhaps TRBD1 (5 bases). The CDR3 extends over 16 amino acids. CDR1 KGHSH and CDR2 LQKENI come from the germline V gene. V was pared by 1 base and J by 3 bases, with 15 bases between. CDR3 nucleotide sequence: TGTGCCAGCTCACCACTCGTTGACAGCTCTGACACTGAAGCTTTCTTT. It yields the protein CASSPLVDSSDTEAFF. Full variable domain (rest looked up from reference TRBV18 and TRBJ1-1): NAGVMQNPRHLVRRRGQEARLRCSPMKGHSHVYWYRQLPEEGLKFMVYLQKENIIDESGMPKERFSAEFPKEGPSILRIQQVVRGDSAAYFCASSPLVDSSDTEAFFGQGTRLTVV.

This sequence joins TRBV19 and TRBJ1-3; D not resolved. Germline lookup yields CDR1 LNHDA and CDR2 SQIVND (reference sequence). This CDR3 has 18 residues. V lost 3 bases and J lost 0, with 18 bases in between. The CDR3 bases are TGTGCCAGTAGTATCGGGTTTGCAGCGAGGGCCTCTGGAAACACCATATATTTT. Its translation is CASSIGFAARASGNTIYF.

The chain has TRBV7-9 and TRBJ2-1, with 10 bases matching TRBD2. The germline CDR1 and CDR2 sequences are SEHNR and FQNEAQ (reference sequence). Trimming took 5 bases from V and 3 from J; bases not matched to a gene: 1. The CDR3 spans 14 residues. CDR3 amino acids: CASSRTSGYNEQFF. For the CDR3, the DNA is TGTGCCAGCAGCCGGACTAGCGGCTACAATGAGCAGTTCTTC.

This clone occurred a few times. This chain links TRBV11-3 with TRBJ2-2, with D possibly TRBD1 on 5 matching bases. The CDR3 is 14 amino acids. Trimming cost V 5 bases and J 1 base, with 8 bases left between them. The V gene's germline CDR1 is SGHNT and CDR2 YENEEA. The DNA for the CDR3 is TGTGCCAGCAGCCGTACAGGGAACACCGGGGAGCTGTTTTTT. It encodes CASSRTGNTGELFF.

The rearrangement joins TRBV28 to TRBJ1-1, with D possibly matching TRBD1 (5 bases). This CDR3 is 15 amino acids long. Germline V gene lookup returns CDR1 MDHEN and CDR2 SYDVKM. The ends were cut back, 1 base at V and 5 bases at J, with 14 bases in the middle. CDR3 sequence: CASSLYGQGGTEAFF. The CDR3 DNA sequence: TGTGCCAGCAGTTTATATGGTCAGGGTGGGACTGAAGCTTTCTTT.

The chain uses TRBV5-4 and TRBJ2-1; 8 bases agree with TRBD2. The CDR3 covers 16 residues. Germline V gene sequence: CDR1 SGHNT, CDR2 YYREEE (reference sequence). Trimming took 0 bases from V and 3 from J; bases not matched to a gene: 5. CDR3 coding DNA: TGTGCCAGCAGCTTGGAGGTAGCGGGAATCTACAATGAGCAGTTCTTC. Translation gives CASSLEVAGIYNEQFF.

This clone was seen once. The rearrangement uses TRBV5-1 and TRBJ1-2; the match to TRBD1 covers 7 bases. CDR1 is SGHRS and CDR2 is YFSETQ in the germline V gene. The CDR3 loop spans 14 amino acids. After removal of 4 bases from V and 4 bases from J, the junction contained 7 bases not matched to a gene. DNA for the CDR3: TGCGCCAGCAGCATGGACAGGTCCCTCTATGGCTACACCTTC. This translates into CASSMDRSLYGYTF.

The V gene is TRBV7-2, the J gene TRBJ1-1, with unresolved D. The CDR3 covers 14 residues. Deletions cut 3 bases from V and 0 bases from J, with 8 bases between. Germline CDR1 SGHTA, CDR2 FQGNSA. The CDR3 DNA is TGTGCCAGCAGCTTCCCAGGAATGAACACTGAAGCTTTCTTT. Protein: CASSFPGMNTEAFF.

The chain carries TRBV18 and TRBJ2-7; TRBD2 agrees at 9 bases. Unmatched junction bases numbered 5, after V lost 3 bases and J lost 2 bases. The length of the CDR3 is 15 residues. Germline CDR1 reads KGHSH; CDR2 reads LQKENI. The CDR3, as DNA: TGTGCCAGCTCACCGACTAGCGGCCCTGCCTACGAGCAGTACTTC. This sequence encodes CASSPTSGPAYEQYF.

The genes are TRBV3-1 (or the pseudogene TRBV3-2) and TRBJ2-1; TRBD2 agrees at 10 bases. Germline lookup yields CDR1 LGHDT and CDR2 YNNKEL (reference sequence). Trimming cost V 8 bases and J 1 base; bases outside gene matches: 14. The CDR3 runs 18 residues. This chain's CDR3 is CASPGRLAGASSYNEQFF. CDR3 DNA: TGTGCCAGCCCGGGGAGGCTAGCGGGAGCTTCATCCTACAATGAGCAGTTCTTC.

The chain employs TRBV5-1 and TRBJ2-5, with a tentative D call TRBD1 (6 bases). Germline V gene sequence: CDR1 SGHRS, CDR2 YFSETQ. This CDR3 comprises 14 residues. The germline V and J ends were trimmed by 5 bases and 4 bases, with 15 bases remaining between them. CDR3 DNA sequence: TGCGCCAGCAGACCGCTGGGGGCCCCAGAGACCCAGTACTTC. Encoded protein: CASRPLGAPETQYF.